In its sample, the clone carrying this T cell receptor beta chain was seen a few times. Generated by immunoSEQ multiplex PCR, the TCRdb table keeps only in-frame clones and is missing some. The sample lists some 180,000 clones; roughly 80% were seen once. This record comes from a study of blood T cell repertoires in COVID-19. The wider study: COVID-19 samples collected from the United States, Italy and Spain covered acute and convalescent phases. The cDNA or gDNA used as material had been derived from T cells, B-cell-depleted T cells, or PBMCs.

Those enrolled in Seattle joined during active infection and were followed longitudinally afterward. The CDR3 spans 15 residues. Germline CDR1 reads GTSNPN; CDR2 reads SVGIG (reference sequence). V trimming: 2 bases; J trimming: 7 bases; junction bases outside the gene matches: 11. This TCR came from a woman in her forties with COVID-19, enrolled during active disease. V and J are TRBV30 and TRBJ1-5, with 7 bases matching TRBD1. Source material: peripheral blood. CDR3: CAWSISGQGDQPQHF. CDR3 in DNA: TGTGCCTGGAGTATATCCGGGCAGGGGGACCAGCCCCAGCATTTT. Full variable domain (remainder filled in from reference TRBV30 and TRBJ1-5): SQTIHQWPATLVQPVGSPLSLECTVEGTSNPNLYWYRQAAGRGLQLLFYSVGIGQISSEVPQNLSASRPQDRQFILSSKKLLLSDSGFYLCAWSISGQGDQPQHFGDGTRLSIL.